This is a list of T cell receptor beta chains from one sample in a study of cytomegalovirus exposure and HLA in healthy donors. The repertoire was sequenced with immunoSEQ multiplex PCR; TCRdb's copy has only in-frame clones and lacks some. This table holds 45,000 to 70,000 clones, approximately 93% found once. Sequenced input: PBMCs. The receptors derive from a woman aged 18-35 years in good health and CMV-seronegative. The CDR3 runs from the conserved cysteine through the conserved F or W. The D gene is left open where the match is weak.

>16|TRBV18|TRBJ1-1|-
CASSPDGDKGDTEAFF
TGTGCCAGCTCACCAGATGGGGACAAAGGGGACACTGAAGCTTTCTTT
>15|TRBV11-2|TRBJ2-5|-
CASSLGIGGLETQYF
TGTGCCAGCAGCTTGGGAATCGGGGGGCTAGAGACCCAGTACTTC
>19|TRBV21-1|TRBJ2-3|-
CASSKTSGGPARGTDTQYF
TGTGCCAGCAGCAAGACTAGCGGGGGGCCAGCCCGTGGCACAGATACGCAGTATTTT
>15|TRBV4-3|TRBJ1-2|TRBD1
CASRRAGGLGYGYTF
TGCGCCAGCAGAAGGGCAGGGGGTCTCGGCTATGGCTACACCTTC
>12|TRBV5-6|TRBJ1-1|-
CASSRSSTEAFF
TGTGCCAGCAGCCGCTCTAGCACTGAAGCTTTCTTT
>15|TRBV19|TRBJ1-6|TRBD1
CASSIQGVGDSPLHF
TGTGCCAGTAGTATACAGGGGGTGGGTGATTCACCCCTCCACTTT
>14|TRBV5-1|TRBJ2-7|-
CASSLAGNSYEQYF
TGCGCCAGCAGCTTGGCAGGGAACTCCTACGAGCAGTACTTC
>15|TRBV29-1|TRBJ2-1|TRBD1
CSVEGTGGTYNEQFF
TGCAGCGTTGAAGGGACAGGGGGGACCTACAATGAGCAGTTCTTC
>14|TRBV27|TRBJ2-7|TRBD1
CASSSPGQGSEQYF
TGTGCCAGCAGTTCCCCGGGACAGGGATCCGAGCAGTACTTC
>16|TRBV2|TRBJ1-3|TRBD1
CASSEAGTETGNTIYF
TGTGCCAGCAGTGAAGCAGGGACAGAAACTGGAAACACCATATATTTT
>18|TRBV4-1|TRBJ1-1|-
CASSPRGGEFRMNTEAFF
TGCGCCAGCAGCCCTAGGGGCGGCGAGTTCCGCATGAACACTGAAGCTTTCTTT
>16|TRBV28|TRBJ2-2|TRBD2
CASSLWTSGNTGELFF
TGTGCCAGCAGTTTATGGACTAGCGGGAACACCGGGGAGCTGTTTTTT